These T cell receptor beta chains were read from a single sample in a study of blood T cells in healthy people across ages. In TCRdb, the 5' RACE reads were re-called with MiXCR into one record per CDR3 protein. The sample records around 1,000,000 distinct CDR3 sequences, less than 25% being singletons. This sample was shared with a second study, whose subject was T cells of mothers and their children.

Sequencing was done on a sample of blood. The receptors come from a girl aged 2 to 10 in good health. Each CDR3 is given with its conserved first and last residue. Fields, in order: J gene, V gene, clone size, D gene, CDR3 length, CDR3 protein, CDR3 DNA. D genes are given only for firm matches. The listing skips clone size in some rows; elsewhere it reads once, few, many or a size class.

J: TRBJ1-5; V: TRBV13; size: few; D: -; length: 14; CDR3: CASSFRASNQPQHF; DNA: TGTGCCAGCAGCTTCAGGGCCTCTAATCAGCCCCAGCATTTT
J: TRBJ1-4; V: TRBV7-9; size: -; D: -; length: 15; CDR3: CASRGLAGGDEKLFF; DNA: TGTGCCAGCAGAGGGCTGGCCGGGGGGGATGAAAAACTGTTTTTT
J: TRBJ2-1; V: TRBV6-1; size: few; D: -; length: 15; CDR3: CASRRGEVFYNEQFF; DNA: TGTGCCAGCAGGAGGGGAGAAGTGTTCTACAATGAGCAGTTCTTC
J: TRBJ2-7; V: TRBV5-1; size: -; D: TRBD2; length: 15; CDR3: CASSLLLAGENEQYF; DNA: TGCGCCAGCAGCTTGCTCCTAGCGGGAGAAAACGAGCAGTACTTC
J: TRBJ2-7; V: TRBV7-3; size: many; D: TRBD2; length: 13; CDR3: CASSPGGNYEQYF; DNA: TGTGCCAGCAGCCCCGGGGGGAATTACGAGCAGTACTTC
J: TRBJ2-5; V: TRBV20-1; size: -; D: -; length: 12; CDR3: CSARSSQETQYF; DNA: TGCAGTGCTAGATCTAGCCAGGAGACCCAGTACTTC
J: TRBJ2-7; V: TRBV28; size: -; D: -; length: 12; CDR3: CASRQAPYEQYF; DNA: TGTGCCAGCAGACAGGCCCCCTACGAGCAGTACTTC
J: TRBJ1-6; V: TRBV10-3; size: -; D: TRBD1; length: 13; CDR3: CAIRGDRGSPLHF; DNA: TGTGCCATCAGGGGGGACAGGGGGTCACCCCTCCACTTT
J: TRBJ2-5; V: TRBV12-3/TRBV12-4; size: -; D: TRBD2; length: 16; CDR3: CASSILGLAGDRTQYF; DNA: TGTGCCAGCAGTATCCTGGGACTAGCGGGAGATAGGACCCAGTACTTC
J: TRBJ2-1; V: TRBV7-2; size: -; D: -; length: 13; CDR3: CASSETTYNEQFF; DNA: TGTGCCAGCAGCGAGACTACATACAATGAGCAGTTCTTC
J: TRBJ1-2; V: TRBV29-1; size: -; D: -; length: 13; CDR3: CSVRREGNYGYTF; DNA: TGCAGCGTTCGTCGGGAGGGAAACTATGGCTACACCTTC
J: TRBJ2-3; V: TRBV5-1; size: -; D: -; length: 14; CDR3: CASRREWGTDTQYF; DNA: TGCGCCAGCAGAAGGGAGTGGGGCACAGATACGCAGTATTTT
J: TRBJ2-1; V: TRBV4-2; size: few; D: -; length: 15; CDR3: CASSQLGSRPNEQFF; DNA: TGTGCCAGCAGCCAATTGGGGAGCCGTCCGAATGAGCAGTTCTTC
J: TRBJ2-5; V: TRBV7-3; size: few; D: -; length: 15; CDR3: CASSSLVGAGETQYF; DNA: TGTGCCAGCAGCTCCCTGGTGGGGGCTGGAGAGACCCAGTACTTC
J: TRBJ2-1; V: TRBV28; size: few; D: TRBD1; length: 16; CDR3: CASSLLTGGSYNEQFF; DNA: TGTGCCAGCAGTCTCCTGACAGGGGGCTCCTACAATGAGCAGTTCTTC
J: TRBJ1-1; V: TRBV6-2/TRBV6-3; size: once; D: -; length: 14; CDR3: CASSFSGTDTEAFF; DNA: TGTGCCAGCAGTTTTTCAGGGACGGACACTGAAGCTTTCTTT
J: TRBJ2-5; V: TRBV21-1; size: few; D: -; length: 23; CDR3: CASSAVRDLKRPSTSGSQETQYF; DNA: -
J: TRBJ2-1; V: TRBV7-2; size: few; D: -; length: 17; CDR3: CASSQEGWRSSYNEQFF; DNA: TGTGCCAGCAGCCAAGAGGGTTGGCGGAGCTCCTACAATGAGCAGTTCTTC
J: TRBJ2-1; V: TRBV6-5; size: few; D: -; length: 16; CDR3: CASFFRETAVYNEQFF; DNA: TGTGCCAGCTTTTTCCGCGAGACTGCTGTCTACAATGAGCAGTTCTTC
J: TRBJ2-7; V: TRBV7-9; size: -; D: TRBD2; length: 16; CDR3: CASSLAPAGSSYEQYF; DNA: TGTGCCAGCAGCTTAGCCCCAGCGGGGAGCTCCTACGAGCAGTACTTC
J: TRBJ1-4; V: TRBV20-1; size: -; D: -; length: 14; CDR3: CSARDLQGYEKLFF; DNA: TGCAGTGCTAGAGATCTTCAGGGCTACGAAAAACTGTTTTTT
J: TRBJ1-1; V: TRBV13; size: -; D: TRBD1; length: 14; CDR3: CASSFWGQGPEAFF; DNA: TGTGCCAGCAGCTTCTGGGGACAGGGCCCTGAAGCTTTCTTT
J: TRBJ2-5; V: TRBV6-4; size: few; D: -; length: 13; CDR3: CASSVLAPETQYF; DNA: TGTGCCAGCAGTGTACTAGCTCCCGAGACCCAGTACTTC
J: TRBJ1-2; V: TRBV13; size: -; D: -; length: 14; CDR3: CASSLGGVAASYTF; DNA: TGTGCCAGCAGCTTAGGTGGGGTCGCCGCTTCCTACACCTTC